These T cell receptor beta chains were read from a single sample in a study of OX40 agonist ivuxolimab in advanced cancers. Some clones are missing from TCRdb's copy, which holds only in-frame ones; the method was immunoSEQ multiplex PCR. The table lists 5,500 to 7,500 clones, 84% of them singletons, with roughly 26% in the top ten. This specimen was CD4+ or CD8+ T cells sorted from blood, taken in a trial of the OX40 agonist ivuxolimab. Every receptor here comes from an adult with an advanced solid tumor such as melanoma, head and neck, liver or kidney cancer. CDR3s include the opening cysteine and the closing phenylalanine or tryptophan. D genes are given only for firm matches. Rows may omit the clone size; those that give it use once, few, many or a size class.

cdr3_nt	cdr3_aa	clone_size	j_call	d_call	v_call
TGTGCCAGCAGCTTAGGTCAAGCTTCGGTTGGTACGCAGTATTTT	CASSLGQASVGTQYF	-	TRBJ2-3	-	TRBV13
TGTGCCTGGAGCCTACCGGGACCTGTCTATGGCTACACCTTC	CAWSLPGPVYGYTF	-	TRBJ1-2	-	TRBV30
TGCAGTGCTAGACTAATCGTGGGAGCTTTCTTT	CSARLIVGAFF	-	TRBJ1-1	-	TRBV20-1
TGCGCCAGCAGCCAAGACCCTCTTTCTGGAAACACCATATATTTT	CASSQDPLSGNTIYF	-	TRBJ1-3	-	TRBV4-1
TGTGCCAGTAGTACTTACTTAGGGGGGACAGGGCTTTACCCCTCTGGGGCCAACGTCCTGACTTTC	CASSTYLGGTGLYPSGANVLTF	-	TRBJ2-6	TRBD1	TRBV19
TGCGCCAGCAGCCAAAGTGGGGTGGCGGTGAAGCGGGAAGCTTTCTTT	CASSQSGVAVKREAFF	-	TRBJ1-1	-	TRBV4-1
TGCAGCGTTGGTGGGTCGGGCGAGCAGTACTTC	CSVGGSGEQYF	-	TRBJ2-7	-	TRBV29-1
TGTGCCAGCAGTTTCGTCGGGGAGTCAGATACGCAGTATTTT	CASSFVGESDTQYF	-	TRBJ2-3	-	TRBV27
TGTGCCACCGAGGACAGGGGGGATACCGGGGAGCTGTTTTTT	CATEDRGDTGELFF	-	TRBJ2-2	TRBD1	TRBV6-1
TGTGCCTGGAGTGATGAAAACCACTCTGGAAACACCATATATTTT	CAWSDENHSGNTIYF	-	TRBJ1-3	-	TRBV30
TGTGCCAGCAGTTACAATAGCGGGAGGGCCTTCTACGAGCAGTACTTC	CASSYNSGRAFYEQYF	-	TRBJ2-7	TRBD2	TRBV6-5
TGTGCCAGCAGCTTAGGTCCTGGCAGCCGGGGCACTGAAGCTTTCTTT	CASSLGPGSRGTEAFF	-	TRBJ1-1	-	TRBV7-3
TGTGCCAGCAGTTCCCCGCGAGACATTGATAGCAATCAGCCCCAGCATTTT	CASSSPRDIDSNQPQHF	-	TRBJ1-5	-	TRBV27
TGTGCTAGCAGCTTAAGAGCGGGAGGGGGAGACGGGGAGCTGTTTTTT	CASSLRAGGGDGELFF	few	TRBJ2-2	TRBD2	TRBV7-7
TGTGCCAGCAGCTTAGCGGGGGGGTACAATGAGCAGTTCTTC	CASSLAGGYNEQFF	few	TRBJ2-1	TRBD2	TRBV27
TGTGCCAGTAGTATGACAGGGGACCCAACTAATGAAAAACTGTTTTTT	CASSMTGDPTNEKLFF	-	TRBJ1-4	TRBD1	TRBV19
TGTGCCAGCAGTTATGGGCCCTCCTACGAGCAGTACTTC	CASSYGPSYEQYF	large	TRBJ2-7	-	TRBV6-6
TGCAGCGTAGATTACCGTAGCGAGACCCAGTACTTC	CSVDYRSETQYF	-	TRBJ2-5	-	TRBV29-1
TGTGCCAGTAGTATCCGAGGGGATGGCTACACCTTC	CASSIRGDGYTF	few	TRBJ1-2	-	TRBV19
TGTGCCAGCAGCGCTTCAACCGGGACAGACTATGGCTACACCTTC	CASSASTGTDYGYTF	-	TRBJ1-2	TRBD1	TRBV9
TGTGCCAGCAGAGAGACTAGCGGGAGGGATCGTCATCAGTTCTTC	CASRETSGRDRHQFF	-	TRBJ2-1	TRBD2	TRBV28
TGTGCCAGCAGCCCTCAGGCGGAGGGTGAAAAACTGTTTTTT	CASSPQAEGEKLFF	once	TRBJ1-4	-	TRBV11-2
TGTGCCAGCAGTGTTTCTGCGAACAGGGGGCGAAGAGAGACCCAGTACTTC	CASSVSANRGRRETQYF	-	TRBJ2-5	TRBD1	TRBV6-4
TGTGCCAGCAGCTTAGCCCGGGAGTATCAAGAGACCCAGTACTTC	CASSLAREYQETQYF	-	TRBJ2-5	-	TRBV13
TGTGCCAGCAGTTTGGTGGGGGTTGGTCAGCCCCAGCATTTT	CASSLVGVGQPQHF	-	TRBJ1-5	-	TRBV27
TGTGCCAGCACCACGAGGGACAGTCAAGAGACCCAGTACTTC	CASTTRDSQETQYF	-	TRBJ2-5	TRBD1	TRBV11-2
TGTGCCAGCAGTTCGGGGACAGCTGATATGAACACTGAAGCTTTCTTT	CASSSGTADMNTEAFF	-	TRBJ1-1	TRBD1	TRBV28
TGTGCCAGCAGCAAACCGGGACAGAGTAATCCCCTCCACTTT	CASSKPGQSNPLHF	-	TRBJ1-6	TRBD1	TRBV7-2
TGTGCCAGCAGTTCACCCCCCGGGCGGACCCCGAACACCGGGGAGCTGTTTTTT	CASSSPPGRTPNTGELFF	-	TRBJ2-2	-	TRBV11-2
TGTGCCAGCAGTTTGGGGCAAAACACTGAAGCTTTCTTT	CASSLGQNTEAFF	-	TRBJ1-1	-	TRBV27
TGTGCCAGCAGTTTTCCGCTAGCGGGGGGCTACGAGCAGTACTTC	CASSFPLAGGYEQYF	-	TRBJ2-7	TRBD2	TRBV28
TGTGCCACTAACAGGGGGCGGAACACTGAAGCTTTCTTT	CATNRGRNTEAFF	-	TRBJ1-1	TRBD1	TRBV28
TGTGCCAGCTCACCCCCGGAGGGGGAGGGCCGGGAAGATACGCAGTATTTT	CASSPPEGEGREDTQYF	large	TRBJ2-3	-	TRBV18
TGTGCCAGCGCTGAGACAGGGATCAGCTACGAGCAGTACTTC	CASAETGISYEQYF	-	TRBJ2-7	TRBD1	TRBV18
TGTGCCAGCAGTGGACAGGACAGGCGTTTCTACAATGAGCAGTTCTTC	CASSGQDRRFYNEQFF	-	TRBJ2-1	TRBD1	TRBV6-1